The rows below give T cell receptor beta chains drawn from one sample of a study of T cell responses to AZD1222 COVID-19 vaccine. Sequencing used immunoSEQ multiplex PCR; TCRdb keeps in-frame clones, though not all of them. The repertoire holds 110,000 to 150,000 clones, with 92% as singletons. This material consisted of peripheral blood, taken on day 0 of AZD1222 vaccination. These receptors were obtained from an adult in good health. Each CDR3 is given with its conserved first and last residue. A D gene is named only where the DNA matches it firmly. Rows may omit the clone size; those that give it use once, few, many or a size class.

D gene	CDR3 length	clone size	V gene	J gene	CDR3 protein	CDR3 DNA
-	13	-	TRBV12-3/TRBV12-4	TRBJ2-7	CASHQQGTYEQYF	TGTGCCAGCCACCAGCAGGGGACCTACGAGCAGTACTTC
TRBD2	15	-	TRBV9	TRBJ2-5	CASSVGSGRLETQYF	TGTGCCAGCAGCGTAGGGAGCGGGAGATTAGAGACCCAGTACTTC
-	13	-	TRBV2	TRBJ2-5	CASSAQGGETQYF	TGTGCCAGCAGTGCACAGGGAGGGGAGACCCAGTACTTC
TRBD2	16	-	TRBV2	TRBJ2-7	CASTRLAGGTSYEQYF	TGTGCCAGCACCAGACTAGCGGGAGGGACATCCTACGAGCAGTACTTC
-	12	-	TRBV13	TRBJ2-5	CASSSLTETQYF	TGTGCCAGCAGCTCCCTTACGGAGACCCAGTACTTC
TRBD1	19	-	TRBV7-9	TRBJ2-2	CASSFRRGGPGGNTGELFF	TGTGCCAGCAGCTTTAGGCGTGGCGGGCCAGGGGGCAACACCGGGGAGCTGTTTTTT
-	10	-	TRBV27	TRBJ1-1	CASGTTWPFF	TGTGCCAGCGGCACCACGTGGCCTTTCTTT
-	16	-	TRBV6-5	TRBJ1-1	CASSSEQGFRITEAFF	TGTGCCAGCAGTTCTGAACAGGGCTTTAGGATCACTGAAGCTTTCTTT
TRBD2	14	-	TRBV10-3	TRBJ2-3	CAISAVGLAGGGVF	TGTGCCATCAGTGCTGTGGGACTAGCGGGAGGCGGTGTTTTT
-	13	few	TRBV6-5	TRBJ2-5	CASSRGRDETQYF	TGTGCCAGCAGTCGGGGGCGGGATGAGACCCAGTACTTC
-	16	-	TRBV10-3	TRBJ1-3	CAISDSARITRNTIYF	TGTGCCATCAGTGATTCCGCCAGGATCACGCGAAACACCATATATTTT
-	16	-	TRBV2	TRBJ1-2	CASTLGPSNIVYGYTF	TGTGCCAGCACCCTCGGACCCTCAAACATTGTCTATGGCTACACCTTC
-	14	-	TRBV7-2	TRBJ2-7	CASSLDLGKGEQYF	TGTGCCAGCAGCTTAGATCTAGGGAAGGGAGAGCAGTACTTC
-	13	-	TRBV11-2	TRBJ2-7	CASSSQQAYEQYF	TGTGCCAGCAGCTCTCAACAGGCCTACGAGCAGTACTTC
TRBD1	14	-	TRBV5-5	TRBJ1-1	CASSPTGGRTEAFF	TGTGCCAGCAGCCCGACAGGGGGCAGGACTGAAGCTTTCTTT
-	15	-	TRBV21-1	TRBJ2-1	CAMWDSPLSYNEQFF	TGTGCCATGTGGGACAGTCCTCTTTCCTACAATGAGCAGTTCTTC
-	16	-	TRBV28	TRBJ1-3	CASSDPRLRSGNTIYF	TGTGCCAGCAGTGATCCCAGATTGCGTTCTGGAAACACCATATATTTT
-	15	-	TRBV4-2	TRBJ1-5	CASSQDGGYNQPQHF	TGTGCCAGCAGCCAAGACGGCGGCTATAATCAGCCCCAGCATTTT
-	10	-	TRBV4-2	TRBJ2-7	CASSGDEQYF	TGTGCCAGCAGCGGTGACGAGCAGTACTTC
TRBD1	14	-	TRBV3-1/TRBV3-2	TRBJ2-1	CASSQGQGGGEQFF	TGTGCCAGCAGCCAAGGACAGGGGGGAGGTGAGCAGTTCTTC
TRBD1	16	-	TRBV28	TRBJ1-4	CASSSTRQGLNEKLFF	TGTGCCAGCAGTTCAACCCGACAGGGCTTAAATGAAAAACTGTTTTTT
-	14	-	TRBV19	TRBJ1-4	CASSIDGYREKLFF	TGTGCCAGTAGTATAGACGGGTACCGTGAAAAACTGTTTTTT